These 27 T cell receptor beta chains were sequenced from one sample in a study of Ad26.COV2.S vaccination and SARS-CoV-2 variants. Produced via immunoSEQ multiplex PCR; TCRdb's table is partial and in-frame only. The sample yields some 350,000 clones, approximately 87% seen once. This sample's treatment: 19 received Ad26.COV2.S at low or high dose, single or two shots; 5 received placebo; per-sample allocation not given. Sampling occurred on day 63 after the first vaccine or placebo injection. The input for sequencing was peripheral blood, taken in a trial of Ad26.COV2.S vaccine versus placebo. These TCRs come from a person between 18 and 65 years old who received the Ad26.COV2.S COVID-19 vaccine or a placebo.

This clone was seen a single time. V usage is TRBV19 and J usage is TRBJ1-2; TRBD1 might be the D (5 bases). The CDR3 length is 18 residues. The V gene's germline CDR1 is LNHDA and CDR2 SQIVND (reference sequence). V was cut by 5 bases and J by 6 bases, with 28 bases left in between. The CDR3 nucleotides read TGTGCCAGTAGTCACCCCCCCCTCGACAGATCCTTGATCAATGGCTACACCTTC. Amino acid sequence: CASSHPPLDRSLINGYTF.

V is TRBV5-8 and J is TRBJ1-1; TRBD1 matches 8 bases. CDR3 length: 14 residues. V shed 0 bases and J 7 bases; nucleotides not matched to a gene: 5. The V gene's germline CDR1 is SGHTS and CDR2 YDEGEE. This CDR3 reads CASSLGQGRDEAFF. The CDR3 bases are TGTGCCAGCAGCTTGGGACAGGGGAGGGATGAAGCTTTCTTT. The whole variable domain, remainder taken from reference TRBV5-8 and TRBJ1-1, is EAGVTQSPTHLIKTRGQQATLRCSPISGHTSVYWYQQALGLGLQFLLWYDEGEERNRGNFPPRFSGRQFPNYSSELNVNALELEDSALYLCASSLGQGRDEAFFGQGTRLTVV.

The chain joins TRBV7-9 to TRBJ1-1; no definite D call. This CDR3 is built from 18 residues. The germline V and J ends were trimmed by 4 bases and 1 base, with 22 bases remaining between them. Germline CDR1 SEHNR, CDR2 FQNEAQ (reference sequence). The CDR3 nucleotides are TGTGCCAGCAGCTCCATAGGCTCGTTTGGGAATCGGAACACTGAAGCTTTCTTT. It translates to CASSSIGSFGNRNTEAFF.

This clone has more than one count but fewer than ten. V and J are TRBV3-1 (or the pseudogene TRBV3-2) and TRBJ1-2, with D possibly matching TRBD1 (5 bases). V was clipped by 0 bases and J by 4 bases, with 24 bases between them. The V gene's germline CDR1 is LGHDT and CDR2 YNNKEL (reference sequence). CDR3 size: 19 residues. In DNA, the CDR3 is TGTGCCAGCAGCCAAGATTTAACGTCACAGGTTGGGGTCTTCTATGGCTACACCTTC. It codes for CASSQDLTSQVGVFYGYTF.

The rearrangement links TRBV15 to TRBJ2-3, with D perhaps matching TRBD2 (6 bases). Germline V CDR1 and CDR2: LNHNV, YYDKDF (reference sequence). There are 17 residues in the CDR3. Trimming pared 4 bases from V and 4 bases from J, leaving 21 bases between. CDR3 in amino acids: CATSTWEVWGSADTQYF. DNA for the CDR3: TGTGCCACCAGCACCTGGGAGGTTTGGGGGAGTGCAGATACGCAGTATTTT.

The gene calls are TRBV2 and TRBJ2-7; no reliable D call. The germline V gene encodes CDR1 SNHLY and CDR2 FYNNEI. The CDR3 sequence is 15 residues long. V was trimmed by 1 base and J by 0 bases, leaving 10 bases between them. The CDR3 DNA reads as TGTGCCAGCAGTGAAGAGGTGGTCCTCTCCTACGAGCAGTACTTC. This sequence encodes CASSEEVVLSYEQYF.

This chain joins TRBV7-9 and TRBJ2-1, with D perhaps matching TRBD2 (5 bases). Trimming left V 5 bases short and J 10 bases short, with 9 bases between. The CDR3 is 11 amino acids. Germline CDR1 and CDR2: SEHNR and FQNEAQ (reference sequence). The CDR3 sequence: CASSPSREQFF. CDR3 bases: TGTGCCAGCAGCCCTAGCCGCGAGCAGTTCTTC.

The CDR3 coding sequence is TGTGCCAGCAGCTTTAGCGGGGGGGCCACAGATACGCAGTATTTT. Translated, it gives CASSFSGGATDTQYF. This chain links TRBV6-5 with TRBJ2-3, with TRBD2 matching 11 bases. V was pared by 6 bases and J by 2 bases, with 4 bases of the junction left unmatched. From germline, CDR1 is MNHEY and CDR2 SVGAGI. The CDR3 has 15 amino acids.

The chain is built from TRBV7-8 and TRBJ2-5; the match to TRBD1 covers 8 bases. Germline V gene lookup returns CDR1 SGHVS and CDR2 FQNEAQ. There are 14 residues in the CDR3. The V and J ends lost 5 bases and 9 bases, in that order; junction bases with no gene match: 11. CDR3 coding DNA: TGTGCCAGCAGCGGCCCGGGACAGGACGTATCCCAGTACTTC. It codes for CASSGPGQDVSQYF.

V and J are TRBV7-6 and TRBJ2-3, with 9 positions matching TRBD2. The CDR3 runs to 18 residues. Germline V gene data show CDR1 as SGHVS and CDR2 as FNYEAQ. With V trimmed by 0 bases and J by 1 base, 8 bases remained unmatched. The CDR3 here is CASSLAAGGPGGTDTQYF. As DNA, the CDR3 is TGTGCCAGCAGCTTAGCTGCGGGGGGGCCCGGAGGCACAGATACGCAGTATTTT.

About this clone itself: Germline and junction disagree at one end, which may indicate a read error. V is TRBV13 and J is TRBJ1-2; D uncertain. CDR3 size: 9 residues. The germline V gene encodes CDR1 PRHDT and CDR2 FYEKMQ (reference sequence). CDR3 amino acids: CASSLYQLF. The CDR3 DNA follows: TGTGCCAGCAGCTTATATCAGCTCTTC.

The V gene is TRBV24-1, the J gene TRBJ1-2; TRBD1 aligns across 8 bases. The CDR3 is 16 amino acids. CDR1 is KGHDR and CDR2 is SFDVKD in the germline V gene. After removal of 2 bases from V and 2 bases from J, the junction contained 6 bases not matched to a gene. The CDR3 region has the DNA TGTGCCACCAGTGATTACGGACAGGGTAAAAACTATGGCTACACCTTC. This sequence encodes CATSDYGQGKNYGYTF.

J is TRBJ2-7 and V is TRBV7-9; 9 bases align to TRBD1. The germline gives CDR1 SEHNR, CDR2 FQNEAQ (reference sequence). Trimming removed 6 bases from V and 6 bases from J; junction bases left unmatched: 3. The CDR3 extends over 12 amino acids. CDR3 DNA: TGTGCCAGCAGGGGACAGGGTGGCGAGCAGTACGTC. Amino acid sequence: CASRGQGGEQYV.

The chain recombines TRBV6-2 or TRBV6-3 with TRBJ1-5; weak D call: TRBD1 (5 bases). The germline V gene has CDR1 MNHEY and CDR2 SVGEGT. The CDR3 is 20 residues long. The ends were cut back, 4 bases at V and 4 bases at J, with 29 bases in the middle. CDR3 DNA sequence: TGTGCCAGCAGTTCCCCGCCAAGAGGGACTCCGTTTCGGCGGAATCAGCCCCAGCATTTT. Protein sequence: CASSSPPRGTPFRRNQPQHF.

The rearrangement joins TRBV27 to TRBJ2-2; the D gene could be TRBD1 or TRBD2 (5 bases each). The germline V gene has CDR1 MNHEY and CDR2 SMNVEV (reference sequence). The ends were cut back, 6 bases at V and 0 bases at J, with 8 bases in the middle. This CDR3 contains 14 residues. The CDR3 region is CASRWGTNTGELFF. CDR3 coding DNA: TGTGCCAGCAGATGGGGGACGAACACCGGGGAGCTGTTTTTT.

The chain combines TRBV7-2 with TRBJ2-5; TRBD1 matches at 7 bases. The junction had 7 bases not matched to a gene; V was cut back by 4 bases and J by 5 bases. The CDR3 extends over 14 amino acids. CDR1 and CDR2 (germline): SGHTA, FQGNSA. The CDR3 DNA follows: TGTGCCAGCAGCTCCGACAGGGTCGTGGAGACCCAGTACTTC. The encoded protein is CASSSDRVVETQYF. The whole variable domain, remainder taken from reference TRBV7-2 and TRBJ2-5, is GAGVSQSPSNKVTEKGKDVELRCDPISGHTALYWYRQSLGQGLEFLIYFQGNSAPDKSGLPSDRFSAERTGGSVSTLTIQRTQQEDSAVYLCASSSDRVVETQYFGPGTRLLVL.

The genes are TRBV7-9 and TRBJ2-3; D gene ambiguous. The CDR3 totals 14 residues. The germline V gene encodes CDR1 SEHNR and CDR2 FQNEAQ (reference sequence). Trimming removed 5 bases from V and 3 bases from J, with 12 bases in between. CDR3 sequence: CASSQAVGTDTQYF. The DNA for the CDR3 is TGTGCCAGCAGCCAAGCAGTGGGAACAGATACGCAGTATTTT. Variable domain in full (rest from reference TRBV7-9 and TRBJ2-3): DTGVSQNPRHKITKRGQNVTFRCDPISEHNRLYWYRQTLGQGPEFLTYFQNEAQLEKSRLLSDRFSAERPKGSFSTLEIQRTEQGDSAMYLCASSQAVGTDTQYFGPGTRLTVL.

The chain links TRBV27 to TRBJ1-2; no reliable D call. Between the trimmed V and J ends, which lost 3 bases and 6 bases, there was a span of 11 bases. The length of the CDR3 is 13 residues. The germline V gene encodes CDR1 MNHEY and CDR2 SMNVEV (reference sequence). Here the CDR3 reads CASSFSGEDGYTF. The DNA of the CDR3 is TGTGCCAGCAGTTTCTCTGGGGAGGATGGCTACACCTTC.

The CDR3: CASSLGGNTGELFF. The CDR3 coding sequence is TGTGCCAGCAGCTTGGGCGGAAACACCGGGGAGCTGTTTTTT. The genes are TRBV7-9 and TRBJ2-2; no clear D. CDR3 length equals 14 residues. CDR1 and CDR2 from the germline V gene are SEHNR and FQNEAQ (reference sequence). The V end was cut by 3 bases, the J end by 2 bases, with 7 bases between.

The V and J genes are TRBV20-1 and TRBJ1-1; D is ambiguous. Germline lookup yields CDR1 DFQATT and CDR2 SNEGSKA (reference sequence). The CDR3 is 11 amino acids. Deletions cut 1 base from V and 5 bases from J, with 5 bases between. DNA of the CDR3: TGCAGTGCTAGAGGCGTGACTGAAGCTTTCTTT. Translated, it gives CSARGVTEAFF.

The chain uses TRBV9 and TRBJ2-2; D uncertain. This CDR3 spans 13 amino acids. The germline V and J ends were trimmed by 2 bases and 5 bases, with 7 bases remaining between them. Germline V gene sequence: CDR1 SGDLS, CDR2 YYNGEE. The CDR3 here is CASSVSITGELFF. The CDR3 nucleotides read TGTGCCAGCAGCGTGTCCATTACCGGGGAGCTGTTTTTT. The full variable domain, in which reference TRBV9 and TRBJ2-2 provide the parts outside the CDR3, is DSGVTQTPKHLITATGQRVTLRCSPRSGDLSVYWYQQSLDQGLQFLIQYYNGEERAKGNILERFSAQQFPDLHSELNLSSLELGDSALYFCASSVSITGELFFGEGSRLTVL.

The chain employs TRBV7-9 and TRBJ1-1, with D possibly TRBD1 on 6 matching bases. The V end lost 3 bases, the J end lost 1 base, and 9 bases lay between the germline ends. Germline V gene lookup returns CDR1 SEHNR and CDR2 FQNEAQ (reference sequence). The CDR3 is 14 amino acids. The CDR3 reads CASSFRQANTEAFF. The CDR3 DNA reads as TGTGCCAGCAGCTTTAGACAGGCGAACACTGAAGCTTTCTTT.

This chain links TRBV15 with TRBJ1-4; TRBD1 might be the D (6 bases). The CDR3 loop spans 14 amino acids. Per germline, CDR1 LNHNV and CDR2 YYDKDF (reference sequence). Trimming removed 3 bases from V and 12 bases from J, with 17 bases in between. The CDR3 bases are TGTGCCACCAGCAGCGGGGGGGGCCCCGAAGAACTGTTTTTT. Protein product: CATSSGGGPEELFF.

With respect to this clone: At one of its ends the junction is not consistent with the germline gene, which may arise from a read error. The CDR3 sequence: CASSLGWSRGTGELFF. The CDR3 region has the DNA TGTGCCAGCAGCTTAGGATGGAGTAGGGGCACCGGAGAGCTGTTTTTT. This chain connects TRBV11-2 to TRBJ2-2, with a weak D call TRBD1 (5 bases). Per the germline V gene, CDR1 is SGHAT and CDR2 is FQNNGV. This CDR3 comprises 16 residues.

V and J are TRBV5-5 and TRBJ1-4, with a tentative D call TRBD1 (6 bases). Trimming shortened V by 2 bases and J by 8 bases, and 19 bases separated the two germline ends. Germline CDR1 reads SGHKS; CDR2 reads YYEKEE (reference sequence). The CDR3 is 16 residues long. Written as DNA, the CDR3 is TGTGCCAGCAGCTTCGCGTCCCGGGACATTGACGAAAAACTGTTTTTT. Protein product: CASSFASRDIDEKLFF.

This chain connects TRBV4-1 to TRBJ1-5, with D perhaps TRBD1 (5 bases). V lost 3 bases to trimming and J lost 7 bases, with 10 bases between them. The CDR3 has 13 amino acids. Germline V gene data show CDR1 as MGHRA and CDR2 as YSYEKL. The CDR3 loop is CASSHLGRQPQHF. As DNA, the CDR3 is TGCGCCAGCAGCCATCTGGGACGGCAGCCCCAGCATTTT.

V gene TRBV28 combines with J gene TRBJ1-1, with D perhaps TRBD1 (5 bases). This CDR3 spans 13 amino acids. Deletions cut 7 bases from V and 4 bases from J, with 13 bases between. Germline-derived CDR1 and CDR2 are MDHEN and SYDVKM. The CDR3 loop reads CASKGGRATEAFF. Written as DNA, the CDR3 is TGTGCCAGCAAAGGCGGCAGGGCCACTGAAGCTTTCTTT.